This TCR beta chain was obtained from a study of T cells in localized non-small cell lung cancer. Germline CDR1 and CDR2: MDHEN and SYDVKM. Trimming left V 2 bases short and J 2 bases short, with 10 bases between. This CDR3 has 14 residues. Generated by immunoSEQ multiplex PCR, the TCRdb table keeps only in-frame clones and is missing some. The sample has roughly 21,000 clones; over 75% are singletons. The receptor's source is a male donor at least 60 years old with stage II lung adenocarcinoma. The sequenced sample was peripheral blood mononuclear cells, obtained before any cancer treatment. The rearrangement links TRBV28 to TRBJ2-7, with D possibly being TRBD1 or TRBD2 (5 bases each). CDR3 nucleotide sequence: TGTGCCAGCAGTTTAACCGGGGCGCCCTACGAGCAGTACTTC. This gives the protein CASSLTGAPYEQYF. The full variable domain, with the rest looked up from reference TRBV28 and TRBJ2-7, is DVKVTQSSRYLVKRTGEKVFLECVQDMDHENMFWYRQDPGLGLRLIYFSYDVKMKEKGDIPEGYSVSREKKERFSLILESASTNQTSMYLCASSLTGAPYEQYFGPGTRLTVT.